One T cell receptor beta chain is described in this entry. Its antigen remains unidentified. At one of its ends the junction is not consistent with the germline gene, which may arise from a read error. Using a J-beta primer mix together with a sample-barcoded 5' primer, a second PCR was run for about 6 to 12 cycles. Every cDNA molecule bore a tag from a template-switch adaptor containing 12 random nucleotides. Per-sample output comprised a minimum of 2.5 million paired-end reads containing CDR3. TCRdb reprocessed the 5' RACE reads with MiXCR, giving one entry per CDR3 protein. The sample lists about a million distinct CDR3 sequences; around two fifths were seen once. This sample was included in a study of blood T cells in healthy people across ages. Study-level results: Higher diversity and more naive CD4+ cells were features of long-lived donors, compared to aged donors.

Samples had at least 6.5 million PBMCs isolated from them. The CDR3 consists of 13 residues. Germline V CDR1 and CDR2: MDHEN, SYDVKM. The chain carries TRBV28 and TRBJ1-5; D possibly corresponds to TRBD1 (5 bases). The sequenced material came from blood. This TCR derives from a man aged 18 to 29 in good health. The DNA for the CDR3 is TGTGCCGGCAGTCCCCACAGGAATCAGCCCCAGCATTTT. Translation: CAGSPHRNQPQHF. The complete variable domain, with remaining parts taken from reference TRBV28 and TRBJ1-5, reads DVKVTQSSRYLVKRTGEKVFLECVQDMDHENMFWYRQDPGLGLRLIYFSYDVKMKEKGDIPEGYSVSREKKERFSLILESASTNQTSMYLCAGSPHRNQPQHFGDGTRLSIL.